This TCR beta chain was identified in a study of blood T cell repertoires in COVID-19. Across the study: In each case, the material was cDNA or gDNA derived from T cells, B-cell-depleted T cells, or PBMCs.

TCRdb's table, derived via immunoSEQ multiplex PCR, lists solely in-frame clones and lacks some. The data contain some 250,000 clones, about 80% of them singletons. V shed 8 bases and J 1 base; nucleotides not matched to a gene: 2. CDR1 and CDR2 (germline): MNHEY, SVGAGI. The length of the CDR3 is 13 residues. This clonotype originated in a woman older than 75 with acute or convalescent COVID-19. Material: peripheral blood. The chain carries TRBV6-5 and TRBJ2-7, with 10 bases that match TRBD1. CDR3 sequence reads: CASWGQGSYEQYF. For the CDR3, the DNA is TGTGCCAGCTGGGGACAGGGGTCCTACGAGCAGTACTTC.